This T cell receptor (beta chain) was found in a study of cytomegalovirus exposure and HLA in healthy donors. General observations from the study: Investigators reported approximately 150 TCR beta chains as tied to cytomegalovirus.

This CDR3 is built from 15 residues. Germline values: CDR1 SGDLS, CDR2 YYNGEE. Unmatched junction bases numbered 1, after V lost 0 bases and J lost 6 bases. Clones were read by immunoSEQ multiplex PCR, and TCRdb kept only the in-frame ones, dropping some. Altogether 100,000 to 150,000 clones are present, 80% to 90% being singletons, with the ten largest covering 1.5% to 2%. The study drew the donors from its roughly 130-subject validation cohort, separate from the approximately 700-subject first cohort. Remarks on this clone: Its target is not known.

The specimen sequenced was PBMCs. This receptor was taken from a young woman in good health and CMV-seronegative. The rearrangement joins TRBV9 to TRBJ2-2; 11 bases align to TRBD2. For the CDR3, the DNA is TGTGCCAGCAGCGTAGAACTAGCGGGGGCCGGGGAGCTGTTTTTT. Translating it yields CASSVELAGAGELFF.